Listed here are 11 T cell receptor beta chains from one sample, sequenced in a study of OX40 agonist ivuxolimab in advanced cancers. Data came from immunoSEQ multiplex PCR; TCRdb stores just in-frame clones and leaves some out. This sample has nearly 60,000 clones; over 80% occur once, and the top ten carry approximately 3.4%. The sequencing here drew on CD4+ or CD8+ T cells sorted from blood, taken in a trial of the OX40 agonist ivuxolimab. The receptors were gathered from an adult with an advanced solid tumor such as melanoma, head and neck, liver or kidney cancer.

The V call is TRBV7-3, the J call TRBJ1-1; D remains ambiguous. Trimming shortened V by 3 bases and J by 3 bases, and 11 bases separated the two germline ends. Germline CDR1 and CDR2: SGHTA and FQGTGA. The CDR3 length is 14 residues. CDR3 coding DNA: TGTGCCAGCAGCTTGACCCGACTAGACACTGAAGCTTTCTTT. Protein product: CASSLTRLDTEAFF.

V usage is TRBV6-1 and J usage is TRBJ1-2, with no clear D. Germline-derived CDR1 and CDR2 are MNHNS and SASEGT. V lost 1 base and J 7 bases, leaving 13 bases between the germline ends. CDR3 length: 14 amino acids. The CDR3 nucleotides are TGTGCCAGCAGTGAAGTTCCGCTTTTGGGTGGCTACACCTTC. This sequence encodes CASSEVPLLGGYTF.

The CDR3 coding sequence is TGTGCCCGGAAGAGTGGGACAGACGCCTACGAGCAGTACTTC. It encodes CARKSGTDAYEQYF. This chain links TRBV30 with TRBJ2-7, with 7 bases aligning to TRBD1. Germline trimming cut 8 bases from V and 2 bases from J; bases unmatched to any gene: 12. The CDR3 contains 14 residues. Germline values: CDR1 GTSNPN, CDR2 SVGIG (reference sequence).

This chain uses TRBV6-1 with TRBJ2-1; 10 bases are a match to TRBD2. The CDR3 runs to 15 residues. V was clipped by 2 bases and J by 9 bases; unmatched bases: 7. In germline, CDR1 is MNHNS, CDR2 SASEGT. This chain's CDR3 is CASSESSSGRFEQFF. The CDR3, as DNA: TGTGCCAGCAGTGAAAGTAGTAGCGGGAGGTTTGAGCAGTTCTTC.

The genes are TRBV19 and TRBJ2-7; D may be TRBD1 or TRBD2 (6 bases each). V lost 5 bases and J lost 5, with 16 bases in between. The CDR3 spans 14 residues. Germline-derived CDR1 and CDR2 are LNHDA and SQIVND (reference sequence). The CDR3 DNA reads TGTGCCAGTAGTCCTCGGGACGGGGGCAACGAGCAGTACTTC. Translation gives CASSPRDGGNEQYF.

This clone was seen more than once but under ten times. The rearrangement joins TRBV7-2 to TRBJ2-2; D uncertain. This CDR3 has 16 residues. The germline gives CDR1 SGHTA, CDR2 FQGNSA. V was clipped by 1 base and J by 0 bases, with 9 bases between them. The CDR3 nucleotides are TGTGCCAGCAGCTTAGTGGGGATCTCGAACACCGGGGAGCTGTTTTTT. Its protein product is CASSLVGISNTGELFF.

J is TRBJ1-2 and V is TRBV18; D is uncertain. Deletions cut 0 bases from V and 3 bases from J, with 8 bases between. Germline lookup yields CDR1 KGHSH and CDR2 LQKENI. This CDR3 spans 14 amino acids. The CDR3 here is CASSPPADYYGYTF. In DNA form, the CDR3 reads TGTGCCAGCTCACCACCCGCAGACTACTATGGCTACACCTTC.

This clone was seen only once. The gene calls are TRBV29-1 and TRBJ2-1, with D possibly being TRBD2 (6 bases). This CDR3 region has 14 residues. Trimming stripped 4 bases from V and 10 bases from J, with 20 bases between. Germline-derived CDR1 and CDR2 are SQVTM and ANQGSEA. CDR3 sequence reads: CSVATGTPEGEQFF. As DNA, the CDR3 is TGCAGCGTTGCCACCGGGACTCCTGAAGGAGAGCAGTTCTTC.

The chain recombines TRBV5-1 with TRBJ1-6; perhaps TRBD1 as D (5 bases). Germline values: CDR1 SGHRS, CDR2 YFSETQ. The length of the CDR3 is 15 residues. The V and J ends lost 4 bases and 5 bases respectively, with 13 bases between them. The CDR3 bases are TGCGCCAGCAGCCCTCGGGACCCAGATAATTCACCCCTCCACTTT. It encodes CASSPRDPDNSPLHF. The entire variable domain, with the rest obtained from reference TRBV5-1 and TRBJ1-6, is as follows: KAGVTQTPRYLIKTRGQQVTLSCSPISGHRSVSWYQQTPGQGLQFLFEYFSETQRNKGNFPGRFSGRQFSNSRSEMNVSTLELGDSALYLCASSPRDPDNSPLHFGNGTRLTVT.

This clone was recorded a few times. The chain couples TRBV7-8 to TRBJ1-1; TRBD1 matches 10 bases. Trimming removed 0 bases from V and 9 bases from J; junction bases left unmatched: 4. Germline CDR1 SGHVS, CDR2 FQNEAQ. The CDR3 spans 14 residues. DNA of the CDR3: TGTGCCAGCAGCTTAGCCGGGACAGGGGAAAAAGCTTTCTTT. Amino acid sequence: CASSLAGTGEKAFF.

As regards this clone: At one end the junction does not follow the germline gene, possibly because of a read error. CDR3 sequence reads: CASSLGVGTSRTDTQYF. DNA of the CDR3: TGCGCCAGCAGTTTGGGTGTCGGAACGAGCCGCACAGATACGCAGTATTTT. V and J are TRBV5-1 and TRBJ2-3; D gene uncertain. This CDR3 contains 17 residues. Germline V gene lookup returns CDR1 SGHRS and CDR2 YFSETQ.